The clone carrying this TCR beta chain was seen many times. Its antigen is unknown. It was through 5'RACE template switching that TCR cDNA was made, with a universal primer site and UMIs added. TCRdb redid the calling of the 5' RACE reads with MiXCR, one entry per CDR3 protein. Of about 300,000 distinct CDR3 sequences detected, 3% to 4.5% appear once; the ten largest clones hold 20% to 25%. This entry is derived from a study of T cells after yellow fever vaccination. Study context: Fractions of low cell number were prepared using SMART-Seq v4 Ultra Low Input.

Overall study findings and caveats: Researchers noted that a small share of clonotypes showed up in both CD4 and CD8 compartments.

Between the trimmed V and J ends, which lost 5 bases and 4 bases, there was a span of 14 bases. Germline lookup yields CDR1 SEHNR and CDR2 FQNEAQ (reference sequence). The CDR3 is 14 residues long. The chain joins TRBV7-9 to TRBJ2-5; D not certain. The source was PBMCs, collected 5 days after the yellow fever booster vaccination. The receptor's source is a man aged 18 to 29 who received the YFV17D yellow fever vaccine. The CDR3 DNA is TGTGCCAGCAGCCTAGTAGCCTCTGGAGAGACCCAGTACTTC. Translation gives CASSLVASGETQYF.